The entry that follows covers one T cell receptor (beta chain) sequence. What it binds is unknown. This sample stems from a study of beta chain features in type 1 diabetes. Study-wide background: The study examined about 100,000,000 sorted cells across all samples.

Study-wide results and caveats: There was a moderate but significant shortening of TCRB CDR3s in all four CD4+ subsets of Type 1 diabetes patients. Among patients, naive, central memory and Treg TCRB repertoires appeared more similar than among healthy donors. In type 1 diabetes patients, VDJ junctions had fewer insertions; deletions at these junctions were more frequent.

Markers CD45RO/CCR7/CD25/CD127/CD95/CD27 served to sort CD4+ naive, central memory, regulatory and stem cell-like memory cells. Every isolated RNA sample was fully reverse transcribed, so sequencing captured expressed TCRB transcripts. Clones were sequenced by immunoSEQ multiplex PCR, and TCRdb holds only the in-frame ones, with some missing. This table holds under 300,000 clones, 16% found once. This receptor was taken from a man aged 25-45 years with type 1 diabetes. Specimen: naive CD4+ T cells from blood.

CDR3 loop: CASLEEAYNEQFF. The DNA for the CDR3 is TGTGCCAGCCTTGAGGAAGCCTACAATGAGCAGTTCTTC. The rearrangement joins TRBV2 to TRBJ2-1, with D hard to call. The CDR3 has 13 residues. Trimming took off 8 bases at V and 2 bases at J, with 10 bases between the two ends. Germline assignment: CDR1 SNHLY and CDR2 FYNNEI.